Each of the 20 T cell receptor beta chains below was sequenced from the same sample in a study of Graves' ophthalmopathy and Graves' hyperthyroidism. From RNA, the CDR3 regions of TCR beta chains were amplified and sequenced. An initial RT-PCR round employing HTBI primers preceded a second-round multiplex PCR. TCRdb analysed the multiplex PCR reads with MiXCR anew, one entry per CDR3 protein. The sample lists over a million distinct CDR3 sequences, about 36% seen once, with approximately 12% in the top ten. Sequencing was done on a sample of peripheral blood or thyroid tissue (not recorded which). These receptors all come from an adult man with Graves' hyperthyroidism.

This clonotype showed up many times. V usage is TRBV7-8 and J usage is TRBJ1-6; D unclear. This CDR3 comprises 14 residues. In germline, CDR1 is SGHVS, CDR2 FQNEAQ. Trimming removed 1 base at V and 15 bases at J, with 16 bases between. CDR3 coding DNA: TGTGCCAGCAGCTTAGTTTCTCCCCGAGTGGACCTCCACTTT. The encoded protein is CASSLVSPRVDLHF.

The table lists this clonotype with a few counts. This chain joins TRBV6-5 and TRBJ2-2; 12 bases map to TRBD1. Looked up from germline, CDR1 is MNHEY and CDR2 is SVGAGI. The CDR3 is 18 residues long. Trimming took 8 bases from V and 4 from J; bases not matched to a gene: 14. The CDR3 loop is CASGLRDRGRERTGELFF. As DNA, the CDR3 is TGTGCCAGCGGCCTAAGGGACAGGGGGCGCGAACGCACCGGGGAGCTGTTTTTT.

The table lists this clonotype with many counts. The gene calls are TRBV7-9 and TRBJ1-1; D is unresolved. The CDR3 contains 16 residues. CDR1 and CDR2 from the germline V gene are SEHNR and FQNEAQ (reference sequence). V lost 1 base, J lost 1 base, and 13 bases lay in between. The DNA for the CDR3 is TGTGCCAGCAGCTTAGGGAGATGGCAAACGAACACTGAAGCTTTCTTT. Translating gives CASSLGRWQTNTEAFF.

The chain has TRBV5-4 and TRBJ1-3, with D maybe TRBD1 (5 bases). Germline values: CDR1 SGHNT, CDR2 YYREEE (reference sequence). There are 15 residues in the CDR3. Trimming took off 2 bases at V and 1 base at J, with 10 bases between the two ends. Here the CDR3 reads CASSFGGVSGNTIYF. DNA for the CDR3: TGTGCCAGCAGCTTTGGGGGGGTATCTGGAAACACCATATATTTT.

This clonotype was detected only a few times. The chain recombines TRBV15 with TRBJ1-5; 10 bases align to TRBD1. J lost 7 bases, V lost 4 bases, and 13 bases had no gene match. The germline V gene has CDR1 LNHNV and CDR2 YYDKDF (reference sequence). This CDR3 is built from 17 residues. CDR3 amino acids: CATSMGQGLGSNQPQHF. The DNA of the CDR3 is TGTGCCACCAGCATGGGACAGGGGCTGGGATCTAACCAGCCCCAGCATTTT.

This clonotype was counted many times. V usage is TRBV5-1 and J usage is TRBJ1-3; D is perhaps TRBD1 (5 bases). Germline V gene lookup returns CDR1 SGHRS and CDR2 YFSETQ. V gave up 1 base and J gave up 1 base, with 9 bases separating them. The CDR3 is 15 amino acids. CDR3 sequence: CASSLQGSSGNTIYF. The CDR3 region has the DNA TGCGCCAGCAGCTTGCAGGGTAGTTCTGGAAACACCATATATTTT.

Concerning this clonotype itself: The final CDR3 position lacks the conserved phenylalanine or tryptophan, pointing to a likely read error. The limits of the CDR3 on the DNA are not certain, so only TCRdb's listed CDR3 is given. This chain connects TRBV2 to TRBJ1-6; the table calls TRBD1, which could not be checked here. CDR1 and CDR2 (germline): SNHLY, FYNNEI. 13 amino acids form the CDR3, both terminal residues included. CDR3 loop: CASRNRGRSPHNY.

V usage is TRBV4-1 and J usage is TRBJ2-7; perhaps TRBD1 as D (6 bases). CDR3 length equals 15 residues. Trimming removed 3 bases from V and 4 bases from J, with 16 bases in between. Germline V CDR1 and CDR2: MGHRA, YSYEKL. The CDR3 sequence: CASSQAFGQGYEQYF. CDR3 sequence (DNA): TGCGCCAGCAGCCAGGCCTTCGGGCAGGGGTACGAGCAGTACTTC.

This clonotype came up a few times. CDR3 loop: CASSPPGHPYEQYF. CDR3 sequence (DNA): TGTGCCAGCAGTCCTCCGGGACACCCCTACGAGCAGTACTTC. The chain carries TRBV6-6 and TRBJ2-7, with a possible D match to TRBD1 (6 bases). The germline V gene has CDR1 MNHNY and CDR2 SVGAGI (reference sequence). V was cut by 5 bases and J by 2 bases, with 13 bases left in between. The CDR3 runs to 14 residues.

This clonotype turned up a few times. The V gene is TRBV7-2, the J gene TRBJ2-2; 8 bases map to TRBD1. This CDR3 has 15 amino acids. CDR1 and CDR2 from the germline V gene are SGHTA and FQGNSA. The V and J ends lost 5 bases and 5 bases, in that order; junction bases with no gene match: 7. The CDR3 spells CASSTRQGKTGELFF. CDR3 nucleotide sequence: TGTGCCAGCAGCACTCGACAGGGGAAGACCGGGGAGCTGTTTTTT.

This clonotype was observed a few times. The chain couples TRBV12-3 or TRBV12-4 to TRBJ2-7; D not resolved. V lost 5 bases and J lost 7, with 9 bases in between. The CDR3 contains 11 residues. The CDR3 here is CASSHQVEQYF. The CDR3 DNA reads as TGTGCCAGCAGTCACCAGGTTGAGCAGTACTTC.

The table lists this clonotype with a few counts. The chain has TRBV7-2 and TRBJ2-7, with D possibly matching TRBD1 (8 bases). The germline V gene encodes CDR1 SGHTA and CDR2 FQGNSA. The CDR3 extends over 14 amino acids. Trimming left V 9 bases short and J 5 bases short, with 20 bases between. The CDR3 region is CASTAGGGRDEQYF. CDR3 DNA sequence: TGTGCCAGTACGGCAGGGGGCGGGAGAGACGAGCAGTACTTC.

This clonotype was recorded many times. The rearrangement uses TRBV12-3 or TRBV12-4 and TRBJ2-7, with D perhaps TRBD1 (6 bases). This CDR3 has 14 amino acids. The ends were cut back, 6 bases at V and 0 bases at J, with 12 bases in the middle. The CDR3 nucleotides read TGTGCCAGCAGCCGGGACATCTACTCCTACGAGCAGTACTTC. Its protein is CASSRDIYSYEQYF.

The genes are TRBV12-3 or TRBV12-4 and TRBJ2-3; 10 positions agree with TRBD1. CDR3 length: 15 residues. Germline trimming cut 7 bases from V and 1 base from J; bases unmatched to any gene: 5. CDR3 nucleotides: TGTGCCAGCACCGACGGACAGGGGGGCACAGATACGCAGTATTTT. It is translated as CASTDGQGGTDTQYF.

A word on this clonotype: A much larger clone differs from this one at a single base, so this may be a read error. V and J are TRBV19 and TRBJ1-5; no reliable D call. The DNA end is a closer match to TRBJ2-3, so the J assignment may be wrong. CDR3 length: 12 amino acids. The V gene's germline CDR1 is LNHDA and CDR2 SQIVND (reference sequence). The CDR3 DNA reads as TGTGCCAGTAGCCCAGTATCTCAGCCCCAGTATTTT. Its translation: CASSPVSQPQYF.

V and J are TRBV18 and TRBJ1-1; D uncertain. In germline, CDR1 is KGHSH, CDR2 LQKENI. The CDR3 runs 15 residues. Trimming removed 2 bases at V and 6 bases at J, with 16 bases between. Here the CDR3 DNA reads TGTGCCAGCTCACCAAGTCTCGGCACCAGCGCTGAAGCTTTCTTT. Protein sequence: CASSPSLGTSAEAFF. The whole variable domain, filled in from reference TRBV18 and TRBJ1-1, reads NAGVMQNPRHLVRRRGQEARLRCSPMKGHSHVYWYRQLPEEGLKFMVYLQKENIIDESGMPKERFSAEFPKEGPSILRIQQVVRGDSAAYFCASSPSLGTSAEAFFGQGTRLTVV.

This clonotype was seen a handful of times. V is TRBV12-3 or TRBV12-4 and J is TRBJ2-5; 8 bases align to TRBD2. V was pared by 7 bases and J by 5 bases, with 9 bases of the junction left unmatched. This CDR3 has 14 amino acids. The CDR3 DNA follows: TGTGCCAGCACCTCAGCGGGAGATTGGGAGACCCAGTACTTC. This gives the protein CASTSAGDWETQYF.

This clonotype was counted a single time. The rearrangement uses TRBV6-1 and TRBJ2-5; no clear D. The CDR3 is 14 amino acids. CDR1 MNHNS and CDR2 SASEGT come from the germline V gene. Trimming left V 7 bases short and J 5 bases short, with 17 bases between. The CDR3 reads CASTYEHGRETQYF. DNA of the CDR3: TGTGCCAGCACCTACGAACATGGTCGCGAGACCCAGTACTTC.

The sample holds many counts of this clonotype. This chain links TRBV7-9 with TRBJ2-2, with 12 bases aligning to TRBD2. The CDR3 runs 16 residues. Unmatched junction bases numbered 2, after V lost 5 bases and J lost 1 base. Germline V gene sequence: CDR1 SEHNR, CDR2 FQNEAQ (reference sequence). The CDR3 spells CASSPGLAGNTGELFF. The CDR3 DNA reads TGTGCCAGCAGCCCGGGACTAGCGGGGAACACCGGGGAGCTGTTTTTT.

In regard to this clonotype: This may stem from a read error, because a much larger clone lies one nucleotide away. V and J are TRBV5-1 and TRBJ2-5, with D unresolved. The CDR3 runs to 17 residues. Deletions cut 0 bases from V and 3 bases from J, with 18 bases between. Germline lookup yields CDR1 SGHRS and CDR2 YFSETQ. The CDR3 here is CASSLVLGWALKETQYF. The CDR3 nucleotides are TGCGCCAGCAGCTTGGTGTTAGGGTGGGCCCTGAAAGAGACCCAGTACTTC.